This TCR beta chain was sequenced in a study of blood T cell repertoires in COVID-19. Study overall: PBMCs, B-cell-depleted T cells, or T cells provided the cDNA or gDNA that made up the material.

Produced via immunoSEQ multiplex PCR; TCRdb's table is partial and in-frame only. The sample lists about half a million clones, roughly nine tenths occurring once. Resolution of symptoms, clearance, or two negative PCRs was present in recovered Cohort 3 donors. Germline V lookup: CDR1 SQVTM, CDR2 ANQGSEA. V lost 6 bases and J lost 2; bases outside the gene matches: 3. This CDR3 is built from 12 residues. What was sequenced was PBMCs or T cells enriched from blood (not recorded which). The chain uses TRBV29-1 and TRBJ2-5, with TRBD1 identical over 7 bases. This receptor was identified in a woman aged 55-70 years who had recovered from COVID-19. CDR3 nucleotide sequence: TGCAGCGTGGGACAGCGGCAAGAGACCCAGTACTTC. Translated, it gives CSVGQRQETQYF. Drawing the rest from reference TRBV29-1 and TRBJ2-5, the complete variable domain is SAVISQKPSRDICQRGTSLTIQCQVDSQVTMMFWYRQQPGQSLTLIATANQGSEATYESGFVIDKFPISRPNLTFSTLTVSNMSPEDSSIYLCSVGQRQETQYFGPGTRLLVL.